This paragraph reports one TCR beta chain. Its antigen remains unknown. This sample was taken from a study of shared clonotypes between healthy human individuals. Study-wide points: Clonotype sharing among donors, it was expected, would be affected by sequencing depth.

There are 13 residues in the CDR3. Trimming cost V 7 bases and J 6 bases, with 12 bases left between them. Germline V lookup: CDR1 SGHTA, CDR2 FQGNSA. Researchers ran the assay at a deep level. Some 30,000 T cell genomes (about 0.2 ug DNA) went into each sorted-subset replicate. In the study's own analysis: In the immunoSEQ data, sequences were junction-only and lacked quality scores, so filtering differed. Clones were sequenced by immunoSEQ multiplex PCR, and TCRdb holds only the in-frame ones, with some missing. The D gene and trimming were derived from the DNA, and the V and J assignments and clone size from that table. The sample includes 2 million to 2.5 million clones, 95% of them seen just once.

The chain is built from TRBV7-2 and TRBJ2-2; the D call may be TRBD1 or TRBD2 (5 bases each). This clonotype was obtained from a man younger than 35 in good health. Sequenced sample: naive CD4+ T cells sorted from blood. Sample subset: CD45RA+ positively selected. In DNA form, the CDR3 reads TGTGCCAGCACTGAGGGGCGTTCCGGGGAGCTGTTTTTT. As protein: CASTEGRSGELFF.